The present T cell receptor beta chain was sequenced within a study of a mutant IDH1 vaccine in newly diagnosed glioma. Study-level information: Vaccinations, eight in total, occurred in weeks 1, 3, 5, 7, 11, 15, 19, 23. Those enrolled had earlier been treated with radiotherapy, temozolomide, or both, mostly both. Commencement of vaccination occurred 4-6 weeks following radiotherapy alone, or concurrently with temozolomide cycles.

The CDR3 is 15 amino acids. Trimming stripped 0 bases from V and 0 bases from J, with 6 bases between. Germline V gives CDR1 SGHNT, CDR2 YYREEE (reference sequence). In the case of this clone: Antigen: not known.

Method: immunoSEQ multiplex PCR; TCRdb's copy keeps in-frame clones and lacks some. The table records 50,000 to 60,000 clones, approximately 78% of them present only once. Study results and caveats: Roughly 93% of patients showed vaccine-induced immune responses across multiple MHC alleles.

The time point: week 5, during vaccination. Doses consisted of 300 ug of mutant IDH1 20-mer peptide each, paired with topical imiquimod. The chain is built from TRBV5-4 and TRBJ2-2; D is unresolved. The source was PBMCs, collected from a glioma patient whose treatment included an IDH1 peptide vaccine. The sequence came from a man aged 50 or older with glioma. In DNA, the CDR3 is TGTGCCAGCAGCTTGGGGACGTCGAACACCGGGGAGCTGTTTTTT. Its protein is CASSLGTSNTGELFF.